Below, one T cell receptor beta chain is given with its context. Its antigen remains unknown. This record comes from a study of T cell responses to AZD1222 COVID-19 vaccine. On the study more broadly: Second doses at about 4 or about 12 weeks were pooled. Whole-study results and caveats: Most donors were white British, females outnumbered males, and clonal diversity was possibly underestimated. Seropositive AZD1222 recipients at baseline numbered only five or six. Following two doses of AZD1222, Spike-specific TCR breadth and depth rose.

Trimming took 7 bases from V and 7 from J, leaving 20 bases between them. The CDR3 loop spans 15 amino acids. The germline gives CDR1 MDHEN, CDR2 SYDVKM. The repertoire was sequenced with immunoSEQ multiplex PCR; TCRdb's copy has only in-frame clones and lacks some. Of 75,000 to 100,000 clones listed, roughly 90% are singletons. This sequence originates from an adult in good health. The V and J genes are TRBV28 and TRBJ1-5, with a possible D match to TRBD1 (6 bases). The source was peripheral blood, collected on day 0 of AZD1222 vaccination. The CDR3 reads CASNTRSRGFQPQHF. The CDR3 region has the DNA TGTGCCAGCAATACACGATCCAGGGGTTTCCAGCCCCAGCATTTT.